This TCR beta chain was found in a study of blood T cell repertoires in COVID-19 (TCRdb year 2020). At the level of the whole study: Samples covering the acute and convalescent phases of COVID-19 were provided by collaborators in the United States, Italy and Spain. The material from the prospective study consisted of cDNA or gDNA derived from T cells, B-cell-depleted T cells, or PBMCs. Samples were obtained from the ongoing ImmuneRACE study (first 160 participants) and from roughly 1,300 subjects provided by 6 global collaborators. A freely available public database, intended as a resource for researchers studying the immune response to SARS-CoV-2, is where the repertoires were released. Where available, HLA class I and class II types were obtained from metadata supplied by the sample provider rather than from assay-based typing. The sample metadata nearly always contained a de-identified subject ID, COVID-19 status, age in years and sex. Subjects who had been exposed to COVID-19, were actively infected with it, or had recovered from it provided the deeply sampled blood TCRbeta repertoires that made up the dataset.

On this clone: This clone's antigen is unknown. No much larger clone exists at a distance of one base, and base qualities are not known.

The immunoSEQ Assay, a bias-controlled multiplex PCR, was used to amplify TCRbeta CDR3 regions from genomic DNA. In the paper's pipeline: The number of nucleated cells in each sample was estimated from the amplification of reference gene primers within the assay. To quantify the absolute abundance of each unique TCRbeta CDR3 rearrangement, sequence reads were collapsed and filtered. For each sample, productive Simpson clonality was calculated by taking the square root of Simpson's diversity index across productive rearrangements. Not all clones reach the TCRdb copy of this immuneACCESS table, which keeps in-frame sequences only. Checked studies attribute under half of the gap to unresolved V genes and leave the rest unexplained. The V and J calls and clone size are taken from that table; D and trimming were inferred from the DNA. The sample table shows under 250,000 clones, and approximately 84% are seen once. Of the sample, approximately 4.8% is held by the ten largest clones.

The germline V gene provides CDR1 SGHVS and CDR2 FQNEAQ. Counted from cysteine to phenylalanine, this CDR3 has 14 amino acids. Left in the record is the CDR3 DNA by itself, 42 bases read in frame from the first base. V is shortened by 6 bases, J by 9 bases, and the region joining them spans 15 bases. Each collaborating institution followed its own protocols to collect whole blood in K2EDTA tubes. For TCRbeta analysis, collaborator samples were shipped as frozen whole blood, as isolated PBMCs, or as DNA extracted from either sample type. Broader findings and caveats from the paper: How much clinical and demographic metadata was included differed by source and by participant, and the metadata was provided uncurated.

The sequenced sample was peripheral blood. The source of this sequence is a man aged 50-59 years with active or convalescent COVID-19. The receptor chain draws on TRBV7-8 and TRBJ1-6, with TRBD1 as a weak D call on 6 bases. The nucleotides are TGTGCCAGCAGAGTGGGGGCGGTAGGTTCACCCCTCCACTTT. Its protein reads: CASRVGAVGSPLHF.